This TCR beta chain was identified in a study of OX40 agonist ivuxolimab in advanced cancers. Notes on the research overall: The costimulatory receptor OX40 (CD134) was targeted by ivuxolimab, a fully human IgG2 agonistic monoclonal antibody. Intravenous ivuxolimab was administered to patients every 2 weeks at six dose levels: 0.01, 0.1, 0.3, 1.5, 3 and 10 mg/kg. Of the roughly 52 dose-escalation patients, hepatocellular carcinoma was present in approximately 20, melanoma in about 15, renal cell carcinoma in 9 and head and neck cancer in 9. In the dose-escalation cohort, around four fifths of patients were male, and the mean age was approximately 60 years, with a range of roughly 20 to 85. Patients were allowed to have had prior anti-PD-1, anti-PD-L1 or anti-CTLA-4 therapy, and around 43% of the dose-escalation patients had been treated with checkpoint inhibitors. Partial responses occurred in three dose-escalation patients, of whom one had hepatocellular carcinoma and two had cutaneous melanoma. The point of sequencing TCRbeta in the periphery was to test whether ivuxolimab changed TCR sequence diversity and drove clonal T-cell expansion. The monotherapy dose-escalation portion (N of about 50 patients) of the phase I ivuxolimab trial is reported in the paper. Results and caveats for the whole study, not just this receptor: Partial responders in the 0.1-3.0 mg/kg groups had among the lowest normalized peripheral clonal expansion, especially among CD8+ T cells. At doses from 0.1 to 3.0 mg/kg, clonal expansion was seen in both CD4+ and CD8+ blood T cells between baseline and week 6. The antigen specificity of the peripheral T cells that underwent clonal expansion was not determined. On average, CD8+ T cells showed more expanded clones than CD4+ T cells after ivuxolimab. Low levels of normalized T-cell clonal expansion were also shown by some nonresponding patients.

Clipping removes 10 bases from V and 0 bases from J, with 6 as the unmatched junction base count. From the cysteine up to the phenylalanine, the CDR3 has a length of 13 residues. CDR3 DNA only is kept here, 39 bases in frame from base 1. The germline V gene (reference sequence) yields LNHDA for CDR1 and SQIVND for CDR2. Genomic DNA was extracted from sorted cells for sequencing of the TCRbeta CDR3 region. The immunoSEQ Assay was used for sequencing of TCRbeta CDR3 regions. TCRdb retrieved this table from immuneACCESS and kept in-frame rearrangements only. Not all clones are present; in checked studies, unresolved V genes account for under half, and no reason is known for the remainder. The sample table lists about 53,000 clones, 70% to 90% of them with a count of one. Approximately 1.5% of the sample lies in the top ten. Patients with a history of autoimmune disease or receiving systemic immunosuppression were excluded from the trial. Peripheral blood for TCR sequencing was drawn from every dose cohort at baseline, at cycle 4 day 1 and at cycle 7 day 1. Samples were obtained from an open-label, multicenter, first-in-human phase I dose-escalation trial of ivuxolimab. Adults with locally advanced or metastatic head and neck squamous cell, hepatocellular, melanoma or renal cell carcinoma were enrolled in the trial. Before TCR sequencing, CD4+ and CD8+ T cells were separately sorted from peripheral blood.

As for this clone: Its target antigen remains unknown. The record has no base qualities; no much larger clone is one base away.

Here the sequenced sample was CD4+ or CD8+ T cells sorted from blood, taken in a trial of the OX40 agonist ivuxolimab. The sequence joins TRBV19 to TRBJ2-7; 7 central nucleotides agree with TRBD2. This TCR was recovered from an adult with an advanced solid tumor such as melanoma, head and neck, liver or kidney cancer. CDR3 sequence: CATRGVSSYEQYF. The nucleotide sequence reads as follows: TGTGCCACCCGGGGGGTTAGCTCCTACGAGCAGTACTTC.